Shown below are 30 T cell receptor beta chains from a single sample sequenced in a study of blood T cell repertoires in COVID-19. TCRdb's copy holds only in-frame clones and misses some; the assay was immunoSEQ multiplex PCR. The table has roughly 60,000 clones, roughly 71% seen once. Sequencing used peripheral blood. The receptor set was obtained from a human donor in a cohort sampled during active COVID-19.

The sample holds a few counts of this clone. CDR3 residues: CASRCRLWGGRPVETQYF. The DNA for the CDR3 is TGTGCAAGTCGCTGCAGGTTGTGGGGCGGGAGGCCAGTAGAGACCCAGTACTTC. V is TRBV12-2 and J is TRBJ2-5; the D call TRBD2 from the table was never checked on the DNA. TRBV12-2 constitutes a pseudogene. This CDR3 has 18 amino acids.

The chain recombines TRBV28 with TRBJ1-1; TRBD1 might be the D (5 bases). The germline V gene encodes CDR1 MDHEN and CDR2 SYDVKM. V lost 6 bases, J lost 11 bases, and 16 bases lay in between. The CDR3 consists of 12 residues. This CDR3 is CASRGTFTEAFF. DNA of the CDR3: TGTGCCAGCAGGGGGACTTTCACGGAGGCTTTCTTT.

The V gene is TRBV11-2, the J gene TRBJ1-6, with D possibly being TRBD1 (5 bases). Germline CDR1 reads SGHAT; CDR2 reads FQNNGV. The CDR3 length is 16 residues. V lost 1 base and J lost 5, with 12 bases in between. This CDR3 is CASSLAATVNNSPLHF. The CDR3 DNA follows: TGTGCCAGCAGCTTAGCGGCGACAGTAAATAATTCACCCCTCCACTTT.

The V gene is TRBV28, the J gene TRBJ2-7; tentative D call: TRBD1 (6 bases). This CDR3 is built from 11 residues. The V end was cut by 7 bases, the J end by 6 bases, with 10 bases between. The germline CDR1 and CDR2 sequences are MDHEN and SYDVKM. As DNA, the CDR3 is TGTGCCAGCACGGACAGACTCGAGCAGTACTTC. It specifies CASTDRLEQYF.

This clone was detected only a few times. The CDR3 region is CASSSLDRAIYGYTF. The CDR3 nucleotides read TGTGCCAGCAGCTCCCTCGACAGGGCGATCTATGGCTACACCTTC. V is TRBV7-2 and J is TRBJ1-2, with 7 bases matching TRBD1. The junction had 9 bases not matched to a gene; V was cut back by 4 bases and J by 4 bases. Germline CDR1 and CDR2: SGHTA and FQGNSA. The CDR3 totals 15 residues.

The rearrangement uses TRBV18 and TRBJ2-7; D is undetermined. V dropped 2 bases and J dropped 0 bases, with 5 bases sitting between them. The CDR3 spans 13 residues. Germline lookup yields CDR1 KGHSH and CDR2 LQKENI. The CDR3 spells CASSPESSYEQYF. The CDR3 DNA reads as TGTGCCAGCTCACCAGAGAGCTCCTACGAGCAGTACTTC.

The count of this clone is one. The chain uses TRBV5-1 and TRBJ2-1, with a possible D match to TRBD2 (6 bases). The ends were cut back, 0 bases at V and 3 bases at J, with 13 bases in the middle. In germline, CDR1 is SGHRS, CDR2 YFSETQ. The CDR3 contains 16 residues. CDR3 bases: TGCGCCAGCAGCTTGGACCCTGCCGGGGGCTACAATGAGCAGTTCTTC. Amino acid sequence: CASSLDPAGGYNEQFF.

The chain combines TRBV30 with TRBJ1-1, with D perhaps matching TRBD1 (6 bases). The CDR3 loop spans 13 amino acids. CDR1 and CDR2 from the germline V gene are GTSNPN and SVGIG (reference sequence). V lost 8 bases to trimming and J lost 9 bases, with 22 bases between them. The DNA of the CDR3 is TGTGCCAGGTTTGAAGGTACTACAGGGCAAGCTTTCTTT. The encoded protein is CARFEGTTGQAFF. Based on the CDR3 plus reference TRBV30 and TRBJ1-1, the full variable domain is SQTIHQWPATLVQPVGSPLSLECTVEGTSNPNLYWYRQAAGRGLQLLFYSVGIGQISSEVPQNLSASRPQDRQFILSSKKLLLSDSGFYLCARFEGTTGQAFFGQGTRLTVV.

The V gene is TRBV7-8, the J gene TRBJ1-4; TRBD1 might be the D (6 bases). The germline V and J ends were trimmed by 5 bases and 8 bases, with 18 bases remaining between them. Germline V lookup: CDR1 SGHVS, CDR2 FQNEAQ. This CDR3 has 15 residues. The CDR3 DNA follows: TGTGCCAGCAGCCGAGTAGGCCAGGGGAGCGAAAAACTGTTTTTT. It translates to CASSRVGQGSEKLFF.

This chain connects TRBV19 to TRBJ2-2, with TRBD1 as a possible D gene (5 bases). CDR3 length equals 15 residues. Germline CDR1 reads LNHDA; CDR2 reads SQIVND (reference sequence). V shed 3 bases and J shed 1 base, with 9 bases lying between them. The CDR3 region is CASSMGTGNTGELFF. The CDR3 DNA is TGTGCCAGTAGTATGGGAACAGGGAACACCGGGGAGCTGTTTTTT.

The chain is built from TRBV29-1 and TRBJ2-2, with TRBD1 identical over 9 bases. The CDR3 is 14 residues long. In germline, CDR1 is SQVTM, CDR2 ANQGSEA. V dropped 7 bases and J dropped 2; count of bases not matched to a gene: 5. CDR3 protein: CSGGGQGNTGELFF. For the CDR3, the DNA is TGCAGCGGTGGGGGACAGGGAAACACCGGGGAGCTGTTTTTT.

The chain employs TRBV7-2 and TRBJ2-2; TRBD2 matches 8 bases. CDR3 length: 15 amino acids. Trimming cost V 4 bases and J 6 bases; bases outside gene matches: 7. Germline V gene data show CDR1 as SGHTA and CDR2 as FQGNSA. The CDR3 is CASSSGTSFSGELFF. CDR3 coding DNA: TGTGCCAGCAGCTCCGGGACTAGTTTCTCCGGGGAGCTGTTTTTT.

V is TRBV6-1 and J is TRBJ2-3, with 9 bases fitting TRBD1. V was clipped by 2 bases and J by 4 bases; unmatched bases: 7. Germline V CDR1 and CDR2: MNHNS, SASEGT. The CDR3 contains 16 residues. CDR3 DNA sequence: TGTGCCAGCAGTGAATCAGGACAGGGGATGGCAGATACGCAGTATTTT. It translates to CASSESGQGMADTQYF.

The chain recombines TRBV5-8 with TRBJ2-7; 9 positions match TRBD1. This CDR3 spans 17 amino acids. Germline values: CDR1 SGHTS, CDR2 YDEGEE. The V segment lost 3 bases and the J segment 0 bases; nucleotides outside the gene matches: 10. The CDR3: CASSSGQGKRSSYEQYF. The CDR3 coding sequence is TGTGCCAGCAGCTCGGGACAGGGAAAGCGGAGCTCCTACGAGCAGTACTTC.

The chain recombines TRBV24-1 with TRBJ1-4; 10 bases line up with TRBD1. CDR3 size: 16 residues. Germline V lookup: CDR1 KGHDR, CDR2 SFDVKD. V lost 4 bases and J lost 8; bases outside the gene matches: 9. The CDR3 DNA sequence: TGTGCCACCAGTGAGGGGGGACAGGGGCGGGGAGAAAAACTGTTTTTT. Protein: CATSEGGQGRGEKLFF.

The sample holds many counts of this clone. The chain is built from TRBV7-9 and TRBJ1-1; TRBD1 might be the D (6 bases). Looked up from germline, CDR1 is SEHNR and CDR2 is FQNEAQ (reference sequence). The CDR3 sequence is 12 residues long. Deletions cut 6 bases from V and 7 bases from J, with 12 bases between. The CDR3 nucleotides read TGTGCCAGCAGTTACGGGGGGCGTGAAGCTTTCTTT. This gives the protein CASSYGGREAFF. Using reference TRBV7-9 and TRBJ1-1 for the parts outside the CDR3, the full variable domain is DTGVSQNPRHKITKRGQNVTFRCDPISEHNRLYWYRQTLGQGPEFLTYFQNEAQLEKSRLLSDRFSAERPKGSFSTLEIQRTEQGDSAMYLCASSYGGREAFFGQGTRLTVV.

A few counts support this clone. The V call is TRBV7-9, the J call TRBJ1-4, with 12 bases fitting TRBD1. Trimming took 6 bases from V and 8 from J; bases not matched to a gene: 4. Germline V gene lookup returns CDR1 SEHNR and CDR2 FQNEAQ (reference sequence). The CDR3 loop spans 14 amino acids. The CDR3 nucleotides read TGTGCCAGCAGGGGACAGGGGGCAATAGAAAAACTGTTTTTT. Protein sequence: CASRGQGAIEKLFF.

The chain carries TRBV6-5 and TRBJ1-1; perhaps TRBD1 as D (6 bases). V dropped 8 bases and J dropped 0 bases, with 16 bases sitting between them. The CDR3 contains 15 residues. Germline V gives CDR1 MNHEY, CDR2 SVGAGI. This CDR3 is CASHRGGGMNTEAFF. In DNA, the CDR3 is TGTGCCAGCCATAGGGGGGGCGGAATGAACACTGAAGCTTTCTTT.

The chain recombines TRBV2 with TRBJ2-5; weak D call: TRBD1 (6 bases). This CDR3 is built from 14 residues. Germline-derived CDR1 and CDR2 are SNHLY and FYNNEI. V was pared by 6 bases and J by 2 bases, with 13 bases between. In DNA form, the CDR3 reads TGTGCCAGCAGGGACGGACAGAATCAAGAGACCCAGTACTTC. This encodes CASRDGQNQETQYF.

The CDR3 spells CASSQTGTAYEQYF. CDR3 coding DNA: TGCGCCAGCTCCCAAACCGGGACAGCATACGAGCAGTACTTC. The V and J genes are TRBV10-1 and TRBJ2-7; TRBD1 agrees at 7 bases. Germline CDR1 WNHNN, CDR2 SYGVQD (reference sequence). This CDR3 comprises 14 residues. V gave up 8 bases and J gave up 4 bases; unmatched junction bases: 11.

The gene calls are TRBV2 and TRBJ2-7, with 9 bases that match TRBD1. This CDR3 has 14 residues. Trimming cost V 5 bases and J 2 bases; bases outside gene matches: 4. From germline, CDR1 is SNHLY and CDR2 FYNNEI. Written as DNA, the CDR3 is TGTGCCAGCAGTTCGGACAGGGGACCCTACGAGCAGTACTTC. This codes for CASSSDRGPYEQYF.

The chain has TRBV18 and TRBJ2-3; 8 positions match TRBD1. The CDR3 has 16 residues. The germline V gene has CDR1 KGHSH and CDR2 LQKENI. V shed 3 bases, J shed 2 bases, and the junction held 7 bases outside the gene matches. The CDR3 region is CASSPTDRVLTDTQYF. The CDR3 coding sequence is TGTGCCAGCTCACCGACGGACAGGGTACTCACAGATACGCAGTATTTT.

The chain combines TRBV18 with TRBJ2-7, with D unresolved. The CDR3 has 13 residues. Germline CDR1 reads KGHSH; CDR2 reads LQKENI. V was trimmed by 5 bases and J by 0 bases, leaving 8 bases between them. Written as DNA, the CDR3 is TGTGCCAGCTCATACGCGTCCTCCTACGAGCAGTACTTC. Protein: CASSYASSYEQYF.

V usage is TRBV19 and J usage is TRBJ2-2; TRBD2 matches at 7 bases. The trim removed 3 bases at V and 6 bases at J, leaving 4 bases unmatched. Per the germline V gene, CDR1 is LNHDA and CDR2 is SQIVND (reference sequence). The CDR3 spans 14 residues. CDR3 sequence reads: CASSMTGRSGELFF. In DNA, the CDR3 is TGTGCCAGTAGTATGACCGGGAGGTCCGGGGAGCTGTTTTTT.

This clone has just a few counts. This chain joins TRBV7-9 and TRBJ1-1; a possible D gene is TRBD1 (5 bases). CDR3 length: 14 amino acids. Per germline, CDR1 SEHNR and CDR2 FQNEAQ (reference sequence). The germline V and J ends were trimmed by 3 bases and 4 bases, with 12 bases remaining between them. The DNA of the CDR3 is TGTGCCAGCAGCTTCCCAGGGATAACCACTGAAGCTTTCTTT. It codes for CASSFPGITTEAFF.

The chain couples TRBV9 to TRBJ1-2, with a weak D call TRBD1 (6 bases). V dropped 4 bases and J dropped 3 bases, with 13 bases sitting between them. CDR1 and CDR2 (germline): SGDLS, YYNGEE. The CDR3 loop spans 14 amino acids. The CDR3 sequence: CASSPGGGDYGYTF. In DNA, the CDR3 is TGTGCCAGCAGCCCCGGGGGGGGCGACTATGGCTACACCTTC.

The chain employs TRBV5-1 and TRBJ1-2; perhaps TRBD1 as D (6 bases). CDR3 length: 15 residues. Germline CDR1 reads SGHRS; CDR2 reads YFSETQ. Trimming took 1 base from V and 0 from J, leaving 10 bases between them. CDR3 nucleotide sequence: TGCGCCAGCAGCTTGTCCCCAGGGGCTAACTATGGCTACACCTTC. Translating gives CASSLSPGANYGYTF.

This chain joins TRBV10-3 and TRBJ1-6; D gene ambiguous. Trimming left V 6 bases short and J 7 bases short, with 13 bases between. Per the germline V gene, CDR1 is ENHRY and CDR2 is SYGVKD. CDR3 length: 14 amino acids. The CDR3 region has the DNA TGTGCCATCAGCGAAGGACTGACCAATTCACCCCTCCACTTT. Protein product: CAISEGLTNSPLHF.

This clone showed up just once. The chain employs TRBV15 and TRBJ2-7, with a possible D match to TRBD1 (6 bases). The CDR3 is 14 residues long. Germline assignment: CDR1 LNHNV and CDR2 YYDKDF (reference sequence). The V end lost 4 bases, the J end lost 2 bases, and 12 bases lay between the germline ends. In nucleotides, the CDR3 is TGTGCCACCAGCATCCCGGGACACACCTACGAGCAGTACTTC. This sequence encodes CATSIPGHTYEQYF.

The genes are TRBV6-5 and TRBJ1-3; D might be TRBD1 (6 bases). CDR1 MNHEY and CDR2 SVGAGI come from the germline V gene. The CDR3 contains 13 residues. Trimming left V 11 bases short and J 4 bases short, with 15 bases between. In nucleotides, the CDR3 is TGTGCCGTGAGAAGGACAGAAGGAAACACCATATATTTT. Protein: CAVRRTEGNTIYF.